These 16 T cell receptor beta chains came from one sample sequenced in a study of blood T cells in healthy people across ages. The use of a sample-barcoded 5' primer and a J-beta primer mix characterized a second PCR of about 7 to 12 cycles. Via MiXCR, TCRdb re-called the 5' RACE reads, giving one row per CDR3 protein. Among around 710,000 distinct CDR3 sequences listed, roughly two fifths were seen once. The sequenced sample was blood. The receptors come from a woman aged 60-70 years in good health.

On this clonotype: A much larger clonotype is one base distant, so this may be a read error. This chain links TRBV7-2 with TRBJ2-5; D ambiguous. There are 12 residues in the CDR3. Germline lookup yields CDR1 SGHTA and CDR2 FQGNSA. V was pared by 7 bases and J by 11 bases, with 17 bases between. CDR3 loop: CASTPIWNEQYF. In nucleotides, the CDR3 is TGTGCCAGCACCCCCATTTGGAATGAGCAGTACTTC.

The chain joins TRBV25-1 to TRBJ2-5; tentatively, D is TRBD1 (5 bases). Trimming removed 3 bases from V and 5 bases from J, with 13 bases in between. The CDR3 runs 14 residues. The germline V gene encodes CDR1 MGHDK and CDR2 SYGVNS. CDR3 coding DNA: TGTGCCAGCAGTGATCGCAGGGTGAGGGAGACCCAGTACTTC. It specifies CASSDRRVRETQYF. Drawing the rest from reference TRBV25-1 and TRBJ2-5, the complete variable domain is EADIYQTPRYLVIGTGKKITLECSQTMGHDKMYWYQQDPGMELHLIHYSYGVNSTEKGDLSSESTVSRIRTEHFPLTLESARPSHTSQYLCASSDRRVRETQYFGPGTRLLVL.

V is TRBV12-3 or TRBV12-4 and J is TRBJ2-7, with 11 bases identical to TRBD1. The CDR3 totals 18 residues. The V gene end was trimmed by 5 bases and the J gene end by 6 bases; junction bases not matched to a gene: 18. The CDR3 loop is CASSLNIGGQGASGEQYF. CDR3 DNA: TGTGCCAGCAGTCTTAATATCGGAGGACAGGGGGCGTCGGGCGAGCAGTACTTC.

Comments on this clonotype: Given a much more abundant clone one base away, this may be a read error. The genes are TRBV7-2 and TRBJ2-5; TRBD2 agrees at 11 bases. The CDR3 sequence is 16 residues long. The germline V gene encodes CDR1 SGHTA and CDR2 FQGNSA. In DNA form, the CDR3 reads TGTGCCAGCAGCTTAGCCCGGACTAGCGGGCAAGAGAGCCAGTACTTC. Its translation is CASSLARTSGQESQYF.

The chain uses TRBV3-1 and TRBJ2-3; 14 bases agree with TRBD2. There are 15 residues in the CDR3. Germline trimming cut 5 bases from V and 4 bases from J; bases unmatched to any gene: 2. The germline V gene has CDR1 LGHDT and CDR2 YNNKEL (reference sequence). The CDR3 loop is CASSWTSGGSDTQYF. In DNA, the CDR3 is TGTGCCAGCAGCTGGACTAGCGGGGGGTCAGATACGCAGTATTTT.

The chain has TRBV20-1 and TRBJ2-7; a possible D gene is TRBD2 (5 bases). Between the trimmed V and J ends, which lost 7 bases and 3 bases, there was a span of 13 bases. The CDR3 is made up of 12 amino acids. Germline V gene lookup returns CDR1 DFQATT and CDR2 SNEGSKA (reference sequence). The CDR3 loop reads CSGSGANYEQYF. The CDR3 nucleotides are TGCAGTGGAAGCGGTGCCAACTACGAGCAGTACTTC.

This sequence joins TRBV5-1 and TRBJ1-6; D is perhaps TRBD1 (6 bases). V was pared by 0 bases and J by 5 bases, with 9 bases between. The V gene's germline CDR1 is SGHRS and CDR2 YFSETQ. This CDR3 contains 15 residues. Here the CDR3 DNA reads TGCGCCAGCAGCTTGGAACAGGGCCATAATTCACCCCTCCACTTT. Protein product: CASSLEQGHNSPLHF.

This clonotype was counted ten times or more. The CDR3 DNA reads as TGCAGTGCTAGAGCTCGGAGGATCAAATACAATGAGCAGTTCTTC. It specifies CSARARRIKYNEQFF. The chain employs TRBV20-1 and TRBJ2-1; a possible D gene is TRBD2 (5 bases). Germline V gene lookup returns CDR1 DFQATT and CDR2 SNEGSKA (reference sequence). V lost 1 base and J lost 4, with 14 bases in between. The CDR3 sequence is 15 residues long.

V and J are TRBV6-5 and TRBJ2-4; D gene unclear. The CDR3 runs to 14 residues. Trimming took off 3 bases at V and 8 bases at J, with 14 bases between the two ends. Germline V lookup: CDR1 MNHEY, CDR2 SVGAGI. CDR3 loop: CASSYYGSEDIQYF. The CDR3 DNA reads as TGTGCCAGCAGTTATTACGGTTCAGAAGACATTCAGTACTTC.

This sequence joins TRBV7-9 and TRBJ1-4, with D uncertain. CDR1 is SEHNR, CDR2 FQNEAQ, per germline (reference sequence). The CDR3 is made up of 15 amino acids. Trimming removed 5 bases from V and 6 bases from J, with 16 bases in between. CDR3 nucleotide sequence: TGTGCCAGCAGCGTCGGTCGGCGGACTGATGAAAAACTGTTTTTT. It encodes CASSVGRRTDEKLFF.

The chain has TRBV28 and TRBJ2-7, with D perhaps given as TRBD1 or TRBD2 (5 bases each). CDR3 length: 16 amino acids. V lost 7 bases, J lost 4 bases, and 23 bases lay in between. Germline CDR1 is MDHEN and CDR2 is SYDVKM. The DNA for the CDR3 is TGTGCCAGCACCCAAATGGCCCAGGGTTGGGGGTACGAGCAGTACTTC. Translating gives CASTQMAQGWGYEQYF.

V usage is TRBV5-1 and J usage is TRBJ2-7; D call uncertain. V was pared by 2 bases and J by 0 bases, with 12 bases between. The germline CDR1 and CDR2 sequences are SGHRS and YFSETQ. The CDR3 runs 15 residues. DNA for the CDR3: TGCGCCAGCAGCTTTTTCCCAGAGAGCTCCTACGAGCAGTACTTC. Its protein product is CASSFFPESSYEQYF.

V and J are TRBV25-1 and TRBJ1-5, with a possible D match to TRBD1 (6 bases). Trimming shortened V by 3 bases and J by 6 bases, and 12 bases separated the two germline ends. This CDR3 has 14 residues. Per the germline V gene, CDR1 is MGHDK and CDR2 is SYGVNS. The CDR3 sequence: CASSDNRVLQPQHF. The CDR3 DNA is TGTGCCAGCAGTGACAACAGGGTCCTTCAGCCCCAGCATTTT.

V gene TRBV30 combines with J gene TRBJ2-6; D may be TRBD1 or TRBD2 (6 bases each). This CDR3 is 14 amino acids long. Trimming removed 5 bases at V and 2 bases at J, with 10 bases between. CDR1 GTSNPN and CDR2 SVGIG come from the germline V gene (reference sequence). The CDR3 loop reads CAWEGGPGANVLTF. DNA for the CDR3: TGTGCCTGGGAAGGGGGGCCTGGGGCCAACGTCCTGACTTTC.

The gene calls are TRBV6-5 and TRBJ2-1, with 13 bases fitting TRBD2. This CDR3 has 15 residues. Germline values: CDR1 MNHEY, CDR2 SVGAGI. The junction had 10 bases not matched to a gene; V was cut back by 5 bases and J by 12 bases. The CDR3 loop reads CASSLPGLAGRGQFF. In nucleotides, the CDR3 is TGTGCCAGCAGTCTACCGGGACTAGCGGGACGTGGGCAGTTCTTC.

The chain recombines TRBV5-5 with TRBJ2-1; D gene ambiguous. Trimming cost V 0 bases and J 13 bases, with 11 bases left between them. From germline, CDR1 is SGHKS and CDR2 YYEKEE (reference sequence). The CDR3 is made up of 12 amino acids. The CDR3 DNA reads TGTGCCAGCAGCTTGGACGCATGCCCACAGTTCTTC. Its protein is CASSLDACPQFF. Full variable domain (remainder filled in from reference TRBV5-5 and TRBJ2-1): DAGVTQSPTHLIKTRGQQVTLRCSPISGHKSVSWYQQVLGQGPQFIFQYYEKEERGRGNFPDRFSARQFPNYSSELNVNALLLGDSALYLCASSLDACPQFFGPGTRLTVL.